A selection of T cell receptor beta chains follows, all from one sample in a study of blood T cell repertoires in COVID-19. TCRdb's copy holds only in-frame clones and misses some; the assay was immunoSEQ multiplex PCR. This sample carries about 56,000 clones, about 85% of them seen once, and the ten largest clones take roughly 13%. Sequencing input: peripheral blood. These receptors were taken from a woman older than 75 with acute or convalescent COVID-19. Both conserved end residues are part of each CDR3. Fields, in order: J gene, V gene, D gene, clone size, CDR3 DNA, CDR3 protein. The D gene is left open where the match is weak. Some rows have no size entry. The others give once, few or many, or a class for an expanded clone.

J: TRBJ1-2
V: TRBV29-1
D: .
size: few
DNA: TGCAGCGTTGACCCCAACGGCTATGGCTACACCTTC
CDR3: CSVDPNGYGYTF

J: TRBJ2-3
V: TRBV6-5
D: .
size: .
DNA: TGTGCCAGCACTTGGGGAGGCACAGATACGCAGTATTTT
CDR3: CASTWGGTDTQYF

J: TRBJ1-1
V: TRBV5-1
D: TRBD1
size: .
DNA: TGCGCCAGCAGCGTGGGACAGACGAACACTGAAGCTTTCTTT
CDR3: CASSVGQTNTEAFF

J: TRBJ1-5
V: TRBV19
D: TRBD1
size: .
DNA: TGTGCCAGTAGTATAGGACAGGGCCCCAATCAGCCCCAGCATTTT
CDR3: CASSIGQGPNQPQHF

J: TRBJ2-3
V: TRBV6-5
D: .
size: once
DNA: TGTGCCAGCAATTCGGGGGCAGATACGCAGTATTTT
CDR3: CASNSGADTQYF

J: TRBJ1-2
V: TRBV11-3
D: .
size: .
DNA: TGTGCCAGCAGCTCAATGACAGCCTTAAACTATGGCTACACCTTC
CDR3: CASSSMTALNYGYTF

J: TRBJ1-1
V: TRBV29-1
D: TRBD1
size: .
DNA: TGCAGCGTTGAACTGACAGGGCCTAACACTGAAGCTTTCTTT
CDR3: CSVELTGPNTEAFF

J: TRBJ2-7
V: TRBV30
D: .
size: few
DNA: TGTGCCTGGAGGCCCCGACTAGGAGTGGTCGAGCAGTACTTC
CDR3: CAWRPRLGVVEQYF

J: TRBJ1-2
V: TRBV7-8
D: .
size: .
DNA: TGTGCCAGCAGCTTGGGCCGGCTCGATGGCTACACCTTC
CDR3: CASSLGRLDGYTF

J: TRBJ1-2
V: TRBV29-1
D: .
size: .
DNA: TGCAGCGTTGAAGCGGCAGGGCAGATCTATGGCTACACCTTC
CDR3: CSVEAAGQIYGYTF

J: TRBJ1-3
V: TRBV27
D: TRBD1
size: once
DNA: TGTGCCAGCAGTGCTCGGACAGGACCTGGAAACACCATATATTTT
CDR3: CASSARTGPGNTIYF

J: TRBJ2-1
V: TRBV5-6
D: .
size: .
DNA: TGTGCCAGCAGCTCCTCCAGGGTGGGCTACAATGAGCAGTTCTTC
CDR3: CASSSSRVGYNEQFF

J: TRBJ1-5
V: TRBV4-1
D: .
size: .
DNA: TGCGCCAGCAGCCAAGTTGGCCGGGGTAGCAATCAGCCCCAGCATTTT
CDR3: CASSQVGRGSNQPQHF

J: TRBJ2-7
V: TRBV4-2
D: TRBD2
size: .
DNA: TGTGCCAGCAGCCAAGCCGCACTAGCGGGGCTCTACGAGCAGTACTTC
CDR3: CASSQAALAGLYEQYF

J: TRBJ1-2
V: TRBV5-1
D: .
size: many
DNA: TGCGCCAGCAGCCCTGACAGGCACTATGGCTACACCTTC
CDR3: CASSPDRHYGYTF

J: TRBJ2-7
V: TRBV2
D: .
size: once
DNA: TGTGCCAGCAGTGTTCGCAGGGGCCCCTACGAGCAGTACTTC
CDR3: CASSVRRGPYEQYF

J: TRBJ1-2
V: TRBV28
D: .
size: .
DNA: TGTGCCAGCAGACCGGGACACATAGTCCGCTACACCTTC
CDR3: CASRPGHIVRYTF

J: TRBJ2-2
V: TRBV5-4
D: TRBD2
size: .
DNA: TGTGCCAGCAGTGGGACTAGCGGGGGGTACACCGGGGAGCTGTTTTTT
CDR3: CASSGTSGGYTGELFF

J: TRBJ2-7
V: TRBV11-2
D: TRBD2
size: .
DNA: TGTGCCAGCAACGCGGGACTAGCGGGGACCTACGAGCAGTACTTC
CDR3: CASNAGLAGTYEQYF

J: TRBJ2-3
V: TRBV6-5
D: .
size: .
DNA: TGTGCCAGCAGTTGGACATCTCCTAGCACAGATACGCAGTATTTT
CDR3: CASSWTSPSTDTQYF

J: TRBJ2-5
V: TRBV15
D: .
size: .
DNA: TGTGCCACCAGCAGAGATTCCGGAGAGACCCAGTACTTC
CDR3: CATSRDSGETQYF

J: TRBJ1-3
V: TRBV10-3
D: TRBD1
size: once
DNA: TGTGCCATCAGAAGAGGGACAGGGGGCGCGGGGACCATATATTTT
CDR3: CAIRRGTGGAGTIYF

J: TRBJ2-1
V: TRBV11-2
D: TRBD2
size: once
DNA: TGTGCCAGCAGCTTTCGGACTAGCGGAGGCTCCTACAATGAGCAGTTCTTC
CDR3: CASSFRTSGGSYNEQFF

J: TRBJ2-1
V: TRBV30
D: TRBD2
size: .
DNA: TGTGCCTGGAGGGAAGGACTAGCGGGGGGGAAAAGCTCCTACAATGAGCAGTTCTTC
CDR3: CAWREGLAGGKSSYNEQFF

J: TRBJ1-1
V: TRBV5-4
D: .
size: .
DNA: TGTGCCAGCAGCCTCGCGGGGCCCGGGAACACTGAAGCTTTCTTT
CDR3: CASSLAGPGNTEAFF

J: TRBJ1-6
V: TRBV28
D: TRBD1
size: .
DNA: TGTGCCAGCAGCCGGACAGGGGTTGATAATTCACCCCTCCACTTT
CDR3: CASSRTGVDNSPLHF

J: TRBJ2-1
V: TRBV4-1
D: TRBD2
size: .
DNA: TGCGCCAGCAGCCAAGATCTAACGGGGGGATCGATTGGTGAGCAGTTCTTC
CDR3: CASSQDLTGGSIGEQFF

J: TRBJ2-5
V: TRBV11-3
D: TRBD2
size: .
DNA: TGTGCCAGCAGCTTAGGACTAGCGGGGGGACGCCAAGAGACCCAGTACTTC
CDR3: CASSLGLAGGRQETQYF

J: TRBJ2-3
V: TRBV4-1
D: TRBD1
size: once
DNA: TGCGCCAGCAGCCAAACTCCTACCGGGACAGTCACAGATACGCAGTATTTT
CDR3: CASSQTPTGTVTDTQYF